The source of this T cell receptor beta chain is a study of blood T cell repertoires in COVID-19. Study as a whole: Specimens from acute and convalescent COVID-19 originated in the United States, Italy and Spain. PBMCs, B-cell-depleted T cells, or T cells provided the cDNA or gDNA that made up the material.

V lost 3 bases to trimming and J lost 3 bases; unmatched junction nucleotides: 7. The germline V gene encodes CDR1 KGHDR and CDR2 SFDVKD. CDR3 length: 16 amino acids. Sequencing used immunoSEQ multiplex PCR; TCRdb keeps in-frame clones, though not all of them. The data contain 150,000 to 200,000 clones, roughly 90% of them seen just once; the ten biggest clones take up roughly 9.8%. Sequencing used peripheral blood. V is TRBV24-1 and J is TRBJ2-7; 10 nucleotides match TRBD1. This TCR derives from a woman aged 55-70 years with COVID-19, enrolled during active disease. CDR3 nucleotides: TGTGCCACCAGTGATCCTTCCCGGGACAGGGGCTACGAGCAGTACTTC. Encoded protein: CATSDPSRDRGYEQYF.